This T cell receptor (beta chain) was found in a study of blood T cell repertoires in COVID-19. On the study more broadly: T cells, B-cell-depleted T cells, or PBMCs provided the cDNA or gDNA that served as material.

Germline CDR1 and CDR2: SEHNR and FQNEAQ (reference sequence). The CDR3 consists of 14 residues. V lost 6 bases and J 0 bases, leaving 11 bases between the germline ends. Original processing notes: Cell counts per sample came from amplifying reference gene primers. Measured with immunoSEQ multiplex PCR; TCRdb has only the in-frame clones, and not every one. V and J calls and clone size are as listed in that table; D and trimming were resolved from the DNA. The sample carries tens of thousands of clones, roughly 84% recorded once. The sequence was obtained from a human donor in a cohort sampled during active COVID-19. Sequencing was performed on peripheral blood. This rearrangement joins TRBV7-9 to TRBJ1-2; D might be TRBD1 (6 bases). CDR3 sequence: CASRKGQPNYGYTF. The CDR3 nucleotides read TGTGCCAGCAGAAAAGGACAGCCTAACTATGGCTACACCTTC. Looking up the rest from reference TRBV7-9 and TRBJ1-2 gives the full variable domain: DTGVSQNPRHKITKRGQNVTFRCDPISEHNRLYWYRQTLGQGPEFLTYFQNEAQLEKSRLLSDRFSAERPKGSFSTLEIQRTEQGDSAMYLCASRKGQPNYGYTFGSGTRLTVV.